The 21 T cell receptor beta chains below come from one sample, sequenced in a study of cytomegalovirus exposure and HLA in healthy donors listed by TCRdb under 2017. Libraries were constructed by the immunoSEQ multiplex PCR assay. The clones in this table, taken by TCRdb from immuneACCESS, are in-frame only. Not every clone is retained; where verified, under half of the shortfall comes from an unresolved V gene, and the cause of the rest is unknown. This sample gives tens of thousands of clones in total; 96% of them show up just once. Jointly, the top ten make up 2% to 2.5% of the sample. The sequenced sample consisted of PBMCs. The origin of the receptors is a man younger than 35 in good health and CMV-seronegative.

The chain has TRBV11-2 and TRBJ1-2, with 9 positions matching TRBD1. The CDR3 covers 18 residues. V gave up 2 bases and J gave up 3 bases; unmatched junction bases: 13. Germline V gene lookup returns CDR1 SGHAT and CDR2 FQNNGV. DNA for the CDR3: TGTGCCAGCAGCTTAACCGGGACAGGGCAGCGAAACTACTATGGCTACACCTTC. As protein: CASSLTGTGQRNYYGYTF.

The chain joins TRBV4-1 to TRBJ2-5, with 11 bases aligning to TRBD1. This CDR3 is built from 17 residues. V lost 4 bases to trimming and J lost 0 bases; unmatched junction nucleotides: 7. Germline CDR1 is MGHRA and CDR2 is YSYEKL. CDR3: CASSPGQGASHQETQYF. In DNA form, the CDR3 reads TGCGCCAGCAGCCCTGGACAGGGGGCATCCCACCAAGAGACCCAGTACTTC.

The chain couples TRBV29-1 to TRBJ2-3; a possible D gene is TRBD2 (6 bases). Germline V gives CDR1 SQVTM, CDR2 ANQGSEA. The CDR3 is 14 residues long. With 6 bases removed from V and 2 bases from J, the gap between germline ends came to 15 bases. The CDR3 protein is CSVRGTPSTDTQYF. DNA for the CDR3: TGCAGCGTCCGCGGGACTCCCTCCACAGATACGCAGTATTTT.

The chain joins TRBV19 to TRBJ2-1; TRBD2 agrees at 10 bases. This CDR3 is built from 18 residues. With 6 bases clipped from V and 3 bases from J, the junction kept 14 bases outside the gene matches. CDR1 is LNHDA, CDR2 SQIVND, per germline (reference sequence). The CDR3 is CASSPTRALAGGYNEQFF. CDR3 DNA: TGTGCCAGTAGCCCAACGAGGGCTTTAGCGGGAGGCTACAATGAGCAGTTCTTC.

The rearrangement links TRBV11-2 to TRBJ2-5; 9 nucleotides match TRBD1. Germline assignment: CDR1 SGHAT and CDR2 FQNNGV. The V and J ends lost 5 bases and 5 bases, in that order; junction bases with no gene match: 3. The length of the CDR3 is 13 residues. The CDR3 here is CASSRDRVETQYF. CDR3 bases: TGTGCCAGCAGCCGGGACAGGGTGGAGACCCAGTACTTC.

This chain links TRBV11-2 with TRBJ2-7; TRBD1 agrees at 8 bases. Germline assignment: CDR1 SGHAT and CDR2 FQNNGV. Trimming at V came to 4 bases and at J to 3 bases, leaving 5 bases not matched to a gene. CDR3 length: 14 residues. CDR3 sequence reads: CASSSRGLNYEQYF. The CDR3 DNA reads TGTGCCAGCAGCTCCAGGGGGCTAAACTACGAGCAGTACTTC.

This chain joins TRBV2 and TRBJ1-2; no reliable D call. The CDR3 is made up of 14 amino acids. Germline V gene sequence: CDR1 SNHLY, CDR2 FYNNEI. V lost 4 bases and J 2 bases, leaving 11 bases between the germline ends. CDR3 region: CASSAQKYNYGYTF. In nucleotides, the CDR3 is TGTGCCAGCAGTGCTCAGAAGTACAACTATGGCTACACCTTC.

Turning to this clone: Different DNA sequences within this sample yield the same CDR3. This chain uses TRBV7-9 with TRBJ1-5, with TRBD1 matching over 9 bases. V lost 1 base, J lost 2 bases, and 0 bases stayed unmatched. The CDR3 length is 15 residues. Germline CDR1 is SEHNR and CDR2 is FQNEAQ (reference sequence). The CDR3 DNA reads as TGTGCCAGCAGCTTAGGGACAGGGGGCAATCAGCCCCAGCATTTT. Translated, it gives CASSLGTGGNQPQHF.

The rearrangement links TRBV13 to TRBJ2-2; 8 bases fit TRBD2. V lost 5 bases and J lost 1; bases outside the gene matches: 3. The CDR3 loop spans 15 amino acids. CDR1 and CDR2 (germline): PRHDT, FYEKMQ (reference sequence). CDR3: CASSPGRGNTGELFF. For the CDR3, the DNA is TGTGCCAGCAGCCCCGGGAGGGGGAACACCGGGGAGCTGTTTTTT.

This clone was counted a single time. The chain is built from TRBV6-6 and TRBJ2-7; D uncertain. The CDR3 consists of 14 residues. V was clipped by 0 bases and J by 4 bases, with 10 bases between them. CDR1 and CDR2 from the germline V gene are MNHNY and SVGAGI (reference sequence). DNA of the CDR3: TGTGCCAGCAGTTACTCGGCAGGTCAGTACGAGCAGTACTTC. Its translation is CASSYSAGQYEQYF.

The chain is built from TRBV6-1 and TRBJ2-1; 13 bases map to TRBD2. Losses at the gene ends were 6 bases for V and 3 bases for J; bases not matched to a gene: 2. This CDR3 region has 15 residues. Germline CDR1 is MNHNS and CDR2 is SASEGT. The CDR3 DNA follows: TGTGCCAGCAGGCGGACTAGCGGGAGCTACAATGAGCAGTTCTTC. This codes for CASRRTSGSYNEQFF.

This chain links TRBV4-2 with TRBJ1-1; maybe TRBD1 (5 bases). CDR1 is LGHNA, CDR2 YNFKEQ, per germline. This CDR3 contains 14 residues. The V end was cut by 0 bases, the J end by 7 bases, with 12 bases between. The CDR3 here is CASSQEGGRGEAFF. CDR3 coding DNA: TGTGCCAGCAGCCAAGAGGGCGGGAGGGGTGAAGCTTTCTTT.

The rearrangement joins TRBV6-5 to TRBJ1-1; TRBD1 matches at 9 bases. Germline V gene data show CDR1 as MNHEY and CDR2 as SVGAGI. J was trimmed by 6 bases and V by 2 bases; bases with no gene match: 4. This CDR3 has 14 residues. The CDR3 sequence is CASSYTGGIAEAFF. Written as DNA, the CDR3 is TGTGCCAGCAGTTACACAGGGGGCATCGCTGAAGCTTTCTTT.

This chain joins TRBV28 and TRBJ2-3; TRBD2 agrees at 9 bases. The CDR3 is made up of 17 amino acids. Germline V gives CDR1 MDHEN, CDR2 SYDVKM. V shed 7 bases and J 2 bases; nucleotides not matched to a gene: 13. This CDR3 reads CASIKMGAGGPTDTQYF. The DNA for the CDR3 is TGTGCCAGCATCAAAATGGGGGCGGGAGGGCCCACAGATACGCAGTATTTT.

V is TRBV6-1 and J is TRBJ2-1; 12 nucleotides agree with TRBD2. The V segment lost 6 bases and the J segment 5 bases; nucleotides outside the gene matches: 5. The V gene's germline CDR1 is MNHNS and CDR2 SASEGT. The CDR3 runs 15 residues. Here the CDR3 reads CASSRTSGENNEQFF. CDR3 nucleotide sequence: TGTGCCAGCAGCAGGACTAGCGGGGAGAACAATGAGCAGTTCTTC.

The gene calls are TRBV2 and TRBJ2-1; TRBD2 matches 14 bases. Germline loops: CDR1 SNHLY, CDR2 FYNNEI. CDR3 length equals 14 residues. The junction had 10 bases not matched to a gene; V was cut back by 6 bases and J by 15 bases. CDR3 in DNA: TGTGCCAGCAGCCTCATTGGGACTAGCGGGAGACGGTTCTTC. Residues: CASSLIGTSGRRFF.

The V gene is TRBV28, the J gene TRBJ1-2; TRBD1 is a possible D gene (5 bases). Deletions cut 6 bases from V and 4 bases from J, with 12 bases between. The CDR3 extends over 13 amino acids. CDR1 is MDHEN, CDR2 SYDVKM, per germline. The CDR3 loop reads CASRPPQGYGYTF. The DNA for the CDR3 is TGTGCCAGCAGGCCCCCGCAGGGCTATGGCTACACCTTC.

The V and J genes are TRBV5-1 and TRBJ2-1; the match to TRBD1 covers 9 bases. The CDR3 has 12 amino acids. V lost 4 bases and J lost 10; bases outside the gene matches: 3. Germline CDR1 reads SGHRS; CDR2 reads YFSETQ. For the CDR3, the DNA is TGCGCCAGCAGCCAAGACAGGGGGGAGCAGTTCTTC. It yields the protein CASSQDRGEQFF.

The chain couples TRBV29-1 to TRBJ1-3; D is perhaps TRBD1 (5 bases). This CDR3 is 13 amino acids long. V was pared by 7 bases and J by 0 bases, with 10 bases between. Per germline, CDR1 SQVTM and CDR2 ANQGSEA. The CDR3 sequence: CSAQDLSGNTIYF. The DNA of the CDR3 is TGCAGCGCACAGGACCTCTCTGGAAACACCATATATTTT.

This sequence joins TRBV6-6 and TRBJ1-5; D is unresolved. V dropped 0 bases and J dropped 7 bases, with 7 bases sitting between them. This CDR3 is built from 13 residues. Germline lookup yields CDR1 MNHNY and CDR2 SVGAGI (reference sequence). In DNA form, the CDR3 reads TGTGCCAGCAGTTACTCAACAAGACAGCCCCAGCATTTT. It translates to CASSYSTRQPQHF.

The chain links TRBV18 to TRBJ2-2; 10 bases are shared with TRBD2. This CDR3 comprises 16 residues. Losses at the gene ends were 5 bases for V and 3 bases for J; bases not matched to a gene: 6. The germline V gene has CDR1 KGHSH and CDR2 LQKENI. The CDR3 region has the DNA TGTGCCAGCTCAAAAGCGGGAGGGCGTGACACCGGGGAGCTGTTTTTT. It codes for CASSKAGGRDTGELFF. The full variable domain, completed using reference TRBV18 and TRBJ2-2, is NAGVMQNPRHLVRRRGQEARLRCSPMKGHSHVYWYRQLPEEGLKFMVYLQKENIIDESGMPKERFSAEFPKEGPSILRIQQVVRGDSAAYFCASSKAGGRDTGELFFGEGSRLTVL.